Given below is one T cell receptor (beta chain) in context. The source of the sample is a study of blood T cell repertoires in COVID-19. About the study: COVID-19 samples, acute and convalescent, were from the United States, Italy and Spain. T cells, B-cell-depleted T cells, or PBMCs supplied cDNA or gDNA.

Original processing notes: Nucleated cell number was recorded as an estimate derived from reference gene primer amplification. Some clones are missing from TCRdb's copy, which holds only in-frame ones; the method was immunoSEQ multiplex PCR. V and J calls plus clone size are reproduced from that table; the DNA served to infer D and trimming. The data show roughly 170,000 clones, 85% to 90% seen once. Germline lookup yields CDR1 LGHNA and CDR2 YNFKEQ. The CDR3 is 15 amino acids. The V and J ends lost 1 base and 4 bases, in that order; junction bases with no gene match: 5. The chain uses TRBV4-2 and TRBJ2-5; 8 positions match TRBD1. This receptor was obtained from a woman between 18 and 29 years old who had recovered from COVID-19. Sample: peripheral blood. The CDR3 loop is CASSQGGQGAETQYF. CDR3 coding DNA: TGTGCCAGCAGCCAAGGTGGACAGGGCGCAGAGACCCAGTACTTC.